This entry describes one T cell receptor (beta chain). Germline V gene data show CDR1 as LNHDA and CDR2 as SQIVND (reference sequence). The CDR3 extends over 15 amino acids. Trimming took 4 bases from V and 2 from J, leaving 12 bases between them. Method: immunoSEQ multiplex PCR; TCRdb's copy keeps in-frame clones and lacks some. The sample records about 190,000 clones, about three quarters being singletons. This specimen comes from a study of blood T cell repertoires in COVID-19. J is TRBJ1-3 and V is TRBV19; tentatively, D is TRBD1 (5 bases). Sequencing was carried out using peripheral blood. This clonotype originated in a woman of 80 years or more with active or convalescent COVID-19. The CDR3 loop is CASSRGETAGNTIYF. The CDR3 DNA follows: TGTGCCAGTAGTAGGGGCGAGACGGCTGGAAACACCATATATTTT.